These 18 T cell receptor beta chains came from one sample sequenced in a study of cytomegalovirus exposure and HLA in healthy donors (dated by TCRdb to 2017 to 2019). Library creation used the immunoSEQ multiplex PCR assay. A mixture of 60 forward primers for TCR Vbeta segments and 13 reverse primers for TCR Jbeta segments was used in the multiplex PCR. The source is immuneACCESS, and TCRdb retained only in-frame sequences with V and J called. Part of the clones is not carried over; for the studies checked, unresolved V genes explain less than half of this, and the remainder is unexplained. This sample holds some 130,000 clones; around 72% were observed only once. Roughly 1.3% of the sample rests with the top ten. The source material was PBMCs. Receptors originate from a woman between 35 and 50 years old in good health and CMV-seronegative.

The chain uses TRBV28 and TRBJ2-5; TRBD1 matches at 8 bases. V lost 5 bases, J lost 3 bases, and 2 bases stayed unmatched. The V gene's germline CDR1 is MDHEN and CDR2 SYDVKM. The CDR3 is 13 residues long. The CDR3 loop reads CASSTTGEETQYF. The CDR3 DNA sequence: TGTGCCAGCAGTACGACAGGGGAAGAGACCCAGTACTTC.

V gene TRBV10-3 combines with J gene TRBJ2-3, with D possibly TRBD1 on 5 matching bases. Trimming took 8 bases from V and 6 from J, leaving 12 bases between them. This CDR3 is built from 12 residues. Germline V gives CDR1 ENHRY, CDR2 SYGVKD. CDR3 DNA sequence: TGTGCCATCGGGGCAGCTCGCGATACGCAGTATTTT. Translation gives CAIGAARDTQYF.

The chain carries TRBV19 and TRBJ1-3; TRBD1 aligns across 7 bases. Trimming took 3 bases from V and 1 from J; bases not matched to a gene: 3. CDR3 size: 15 residues. Germline V gene lookup returns CDR1 LNHDA and CDR2 SQIVND (reference sequence). The CDR3 DNA reads as TGTGCCAGTAGTATCGAGGGGGCTTCTGGAAACACCATATATTTT. Translation gives CASSIEGASGNTIYF.

The genes are TRBV10-1 and TRBJ2-3, with D maybe TRBD2 (6 bases). Germline CDR1 and CDR2: WNHNN and SYGVQD (reference sequence). V lost 3 bases, J lost 0 bases, and 7 bases lay in between. The CDR3 has 14 amino acids. For the CDR3, the DNA is TGCGCCAGCAGTGATCGGGGGAGCACAGATACGCAGTATTTT. Protein sequence: CASSDRGSTDTQYF.

The genes are TRBV5-5 and TRBJ2-1, with D unclear. Germline-derived CDR1 and CDR2 are SGHKS and YYEKEE (reference sequence). The CDR3 totals 12 residues. V dropped 1 base and J dropped 5 bases, with 4 bases sitting between them. As DNA, the CDR3 is TGTGCCAGCAGCTTGTACAACAATGAGCAGTTCTTC. It translates to CASSLYNNEQFF.

V is TRBV2 and J is TRBJ2-3; TRBD1 aligns across 10 bases. Germline V gene sequence: CDR1 SNHLY, CDR2 FYNNEI. V trimming: 4 bases; J trimming: 12 bases; junction bases outside the gene matches: 10. This CDR3 is 14 amino acids long. CDR3 bases: TGTGCCAGCAGTGCGGGACAGGGGCTCGTTAGTCAGTATTTT. This gives the protein CASSAGQGLVSQYF.

This rearrangement joins TRBV7-3 to TRBJ2-1; possibly TRBD2 for D (6 bases). In germline, CDR1 is SGHTA, CDR2 FQGTGA. This CDR3 spans 14 amino acids. V was pared by 5 bases and J by 7 bases, with 15 bases between. The DNA for the CDR3 is TGTGCCAGCAGCAAAGCCGGGACTGGAAATGAGCAGTTCTTC. Its protein product is CASSKAGTGNEQFF.

The chain recombines TRBV5-6 with TRBJ1-1, with 8 positions matching TRBD1. V lost 5 bases to trimming and J lost 11 bases; unmatched junction nucleotides: 14. The CDR3 length is 14 residues. Germline CDR1 SGHDT, CDR2 YYEEEE. The CDR3 loop reads CASRNGQGRCRAFF. The CDR3 DNA follows: TGTGCCAGCAGAAACGGACAGGGACGGTGTCGGGCTTTCTTT. Full variable domain (remainder filled in from reference TRBV5-6 and TRBJ1-1): DAGVTQSPTHLIKTRGQQVTLRCSPKSGHDTVSWYQQALGQGPQFIFQYYEEEERQRGNFPDRFSGHQFPNYSSELNVNALLLGDSALYLCASRNGQGRCRAFFGQGTRLTVV.

The gene calls are TRBV19 and TRBJ1-2; perhaps TRBD1 as D (5 bases). The CDR3 contains 13 residues. The germline V and J ends were trimmed by 9 bases and 4 bases, with 15 bases remaining between them. Germline V gene lookup returns CDR1 LNHDA and CDR2 SQIVND (reference sequence). As DNA, the CDR3 is TGTGCCAGCCGGACACAGCAAGGCTATGGCTACACCTTC. It encodes CASRTQQGYGYTF.

The chain combines TRBV7-8 with TRBJ1-2, with 8 bases that match TRBD1. CDR1 is SGHVS, CDR2 FQNEAQ, per germline. The CDR3 extends over 16 amino acids. Trimming cost V 1 base and J 7 bases; bases outside gene matches: 11. The chain's CDR3 is CASSLGPGQGKIGYTF. The CDR3 nucleotides are TGTGCCAGCAGCTTAGGGCCCGGACAGGGCAAAATTGGCTACACCTTC.

This clone was detected a few times. In DNA, the CDR3 is TGTGCCAGCAGCTCAGCCCTAGGATCACCCCTCCACTTT. The encoded protein is CASSSALGSPLHF. This chain joins TRBV5-4 and TRBJ1-6; the D is unclear. Trimming took off 3 bases at V and 10 bases at J, with 11 bases between the two ends. The length of the CDR3 is 13 residues. Germline V CDR1 and CDR2: SGHNT, YYREEE (reference sequence). The whole variable domain, filled in from reference TRBV5-4 and TRBJ1-6, reads ETGVTQSPTHLIKTRGQQVTLRCSSQSGHNTVSWYQQALGQGPQFIFQYYREEENGRGNFPPRFSGLQFPNYSSELNVNALELDDSALYLCASSSALGSPLHFGNGTRLTVT.

The chain joins TRBV10-2 to TRBJ1-1, with D perhaps TRBD1 (6 bases). Germline V gene sequence: CDR1 WSHSY, CDR2 SAAADI. Deletions cut 0 bases from V and 1 base from J, with 12 bases between. The CDR3 is made up of 16 amino acids. As DNA, the CDR3 is TGCGCCAGCAGTGAGTCGACGGGACACAGGAACACTGAAGCTTTCTTT. Protein sequence: CASSESTGHRNTEAFF.

This rearrangement joins TRBV5-1 to TRBJ1-2; 7 bases are shared with TRBD1. CDR3 length: 15 residues. The ends lost 1 base at V and 8 bases at J; junction bases unmatched: 11. CDR1 and CDR2 (germline): SGHRS, YFSETQ. CDR3 loop: CASSLKAGGFLGYTF. The CDR3 DNA reads as TGCGCCAGCAGCTTGAAGGCAGGGGGTTTTTTGGGCTACACCTTC. Drawing the rest from reference TRBV5-1 and TRBJ1-2, the complete variable domain is KAGVTQTPRYLIKTRGQQVTLSCSPISGHRSVSWYQQTPGQGLQFLFEYFSETQRNKGNFPGRFSGRQFSNSRSEMNVSTLELGDSALYLCASSLKAGGFLGYTFGSGTRLTVV.

The genes are TRBV7-2 and TRBJ2-2, with D maybe TRBD2 (5 bases). The CDR3 contains 15 residues. Per the germline V gene, CDR1 is SGHTA and CDR2 is FQGNSA. V was cut by 7 bases and J by 2 bases, with 14 bases left in between. The CDR3 region has the DNA TGTGCCAGCAACCCGGACTCTCATAACACCGGGGAGCTGTTTTTT. It translates to CASNPDSHNTGELFF.

This chain uses TRBV5-4 with TRBJ2-2; 8 bases align to TRBD2. The CDR3 has 16 residues. V shed 2 bases and J 4 bases; nucleotides not matched to a gene: 7. Germline CDR1 reads SGHNT; CDR2 reads YYREEE (reference sequence). The CDR3 DNA follows: TGTGCCAGCAGCTTCCCGGCGGGGGGTTCCACCGGGGAGCTGTTTTTT. Translated: CASSFPAGGSTGELFF.

This clone has just one count. The V call is TRBV7-2, the J call TRBJ2-5, with 9 bases that match TRBD2. V shed 5 bases, J shed 4 bases, and the junction held 8 bases outside the gene matches. The CDR3 is made up of 15 amino acids. The germline CDR1 and CDR2 sequences are SGHTA and FQGNSA. CDR3 sequence: CASSAGLASRETQYF. CDR3 nucleotides: TGTGCCAGCAGCGCCGGACTAGCGAGTAGAGAGACCCAGTACTTC.

The chain is built from TRBV6-6 and TRBJ1-6; possible D gene TRBD1, 5 bases. V was clipped by 6 bases and J by 6 bases, with 15 bases between them. CDR1 and CDR2 (germline): MNHNY, SVGAGI (reference sequence). The CDR3 has 15 residues. The DNA of the CDR3 is TGTGCCAGCAGGGAGGGGACGGGACTTAATTCACCCCTCCACTTT. It encodes CASREGTGLNSPLHF.

The chain carries TRBV19 and TRBJ1-6; D may be TRBD1 (6 bases). This CDR3 region has 14 residues. V was cut by 2 bases and J by 10 bases, with 12 bases left in between. Germline V gene sequence: CDR1 LNHDA, CDR2 SQIVND (reference sequence). This chain's CDR3 is CASSITPGVSPLHF. DNA for the CDR3: TGTGCCAGTAGTATAACACCAGGGGTATCACCCCTCCACTTT.